Given below is one T cell receptor (beta chain) in context. This clone appeared once. Its antigen is not yet known. No base quality information exists; no much larger clone differs at one position. The data are from a study of Tregs in tolerant kidney transplant recipients (dated by TCRdb to the late 2010s). About the full investigation: Related donors were used in the transplants with nonmyeloablative bone marrow transplantation, and mixed chimerism was transient in the human trials. Additional Treg samples were obtained from an approximately three-day mixed lymphocyte reaction with belatacept, with some samples followed by a roughly five-day donor restimulation, before recipient CD4+CD25+CD127- cells were sorted. Once the B cell culture was finished, the cells were sorted into two populations: CD4+CD8-CD25+CD127- and CD4+CD8-4-1BB+CD40L-. The study applied TCRbeta sequencing to find donor-specific regulatory T cells before combined kidney and bone marrow transplantation and then followed those same cells after transplant. Sorted recipient Tregs were cultured with irradiated activated donor B cells plus IL-2 for 15 to 20 days, with restimulation on day 11. Activated donor B cells were generated over about 9 days on irradiated CD40L-expressing 3T3 cells in the presence of cyclosporin A and IL-4. During sorting of primary belatacept mixed lymphocyte reaction cultures, recipient cells were distinguished from donor cells with antibodies.

Study-wide findings and limitations: Expanding Tregs with activated donor B cells appeared to identify the most biologically relevant and donor-specific TCRbeta repertoire. The study was limited by small patient numbers, and the findings need validation in larger populations and under other immunosuppression protocols. Because the PCR primers were changed over time for some patients, nucleotide-level comparison could not be performed across the samples from those patients. Donor-specific Treg expansion exceeded global Treg expansion in tolerant patients, suggesting antigen-driven rather than nonspecific expansion. Biological reproducibility was not directly assessed, although technical replication error appeared to be minimal.

The V end gives up 1 base and the J end 8 bases, leaving 6 bases in the junction not matched to a gene. Reading the germline V gene (reference sequence) gives CDR1 LNHDA and CDR2 SQIVND. From the cysteine up to the phenylalanine, the CDR3 has a length of 16 residues. Only the CDR3 part of the read is kept: 48 bases, read in frame from the first base. The time point label, as the study defines it: blood sample drawn before combined kidney and bone marrow transplant. The patients were a few recipients of combined kidney and bone marrow transplants from the ITN036ST trial, and samples were available only for these trial subjects. Healthy control blood was processed by Ficoll density gradient to PBMCs and cryopreserved; patient PBMCs were collected before and after transplant. Genomic DNA was extracted from sorted cells with the QIAGEN DNeasy Blood and Tissue Kit for TCRbeta CDR3 sequencing. High-throughput TCRbeta CDR3 sequencing, which included PCR amplification with bias correction and internal controls, was done commercially through immunoSEQ. The source study handled its data this way. Unique productive TCRbeta sequences were defined by CDR3 nucleotide sequence when primers matched and otherwise by CDR3 amino acid sequence together with Vbeta and Jbeta genes. Donor-reactive sequences were defined as at least 5-fold expanded in CFSE-low cells versus unstimulated cells, with frequency of at least 0.01% in CFSE-low cells. Jensen-Shannon divergence, calculated on the top 100 TCRbeta sequences ranked by frequency, was used to quantify repertoire divergence. For samples with multiple sequencing runs, sorting error was corrected in each run separately before the runs were combined. Entries here come from immuneACCESS through TCRdb and include only in-frame sequences with V and J called. Some clones fail to appear in such tables; in the studies checked, an unresolved V gene covers under half of the shortfall, and the cause of the remainder is unknown. V, J and clone size reflect that table, while D and trimming were determined from the DNA. The table for this sample lists about 590 clones; 90% to 95% of them were counted only once. 4% to 5.5% of the sample comes from the top ten.

Rearrangement joined TRBV19 to TRBJ2-1; 12 bases in the junction line up with TRBD2. The specimen was Tregs from blood cultured with allogeneic cells, collected before the transplant. The clonotype originates from a human patient who received a combined kidney and bone marrow transplant. CDR3 sequence: CASSIGGLAGWDEQFF. The nucleotide sequence is given as TGTGCCAGTAGTATAGGAGGACTAGCGGGATGGGATGAGCAGTTCTTC.